Sequencing of this T cell receptor beta chain was carried out in a study of blood T cell repertoires in COVID-19. The germline V and J ends were trimmed by 0 bases and 6 bases, with 13 bases remaining between them. This CDR3 has 15 residues. Germline loops: CDR1 WNHNN, CDR2 SYGVQD (reference sequence). Profiled with immunoSEQ multiplex PCR; TCRdb holds only in-frame clones, not every one. The data contain fewer than 300,000 clones, 80% to 95% of them seen just once; the ten biggest clones take up approximately 2.6%. The genes are TRBV10-1 and TRBJ2-3, with D maybe TRBD1 (6 bases). The sequenced sample consisted of peripheral blood. The source of this sequence is a person in their late teens or twenties with COVID-19, enrolled during active disease. In DNA form, the CDR3 reads TGCGCCAGCAGTGAGTCAGCAGGGGCTCGGGATACGCAGTATTTT. Its protein product is CASSESAGARDTQYF.